The clone carrying this T cell receptor beta chain came up a few times. Repertoires were generated with immunoSEQ multiplex PCR, while TCRdb's copy carries only in-frame clones and drops some. The data contain about 180,000 clones, 80% to 95% of them singletons. The data were taken from a study of T cell responses to AZD1222 COVID-19 vaccine. This CDR3 contains 14 residues. The germline V gene encodes CDR1 LNHDA and CDR2 SQIVND (reference sequence). J lost 1 base, V lost 9 bases, and 7 bases had no gene match. The sequence derives from an adult who received the AZD1222 COVID-19 vaccine. The specimen was peripheral blood, collected 28 days after the second AZD1222 dose. The rearrangement joins TRBV19 to TRBJ1-2; TRBD1 agrees at 8 bases. The CDR3 protein is CASRTGQDNYGYTF. For the CDR3, the DNA is TGTGCCAGCAGGACGGGACAGGATAACTATGGCTACACCTTC.